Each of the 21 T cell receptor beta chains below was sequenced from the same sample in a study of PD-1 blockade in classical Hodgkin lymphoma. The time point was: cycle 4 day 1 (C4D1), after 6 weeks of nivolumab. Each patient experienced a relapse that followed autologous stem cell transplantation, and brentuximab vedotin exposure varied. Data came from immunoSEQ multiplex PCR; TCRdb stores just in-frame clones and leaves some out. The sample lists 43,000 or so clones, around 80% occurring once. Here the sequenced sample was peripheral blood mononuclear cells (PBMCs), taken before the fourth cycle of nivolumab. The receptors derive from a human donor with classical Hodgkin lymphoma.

The CDR3: CASTKKGINYGYTF. CDR3 DNA: TGTGCCAGCACCAAGAAGGGGATTAACTATGGCTACACCTTC. V gene TRBV6-5 combines with J gene TRBJ1-2; a possible D gene is TRBD1 (5 bases). CDR1 MNHEY and CDR2 SVGAGI come from the germline V gene. The V end lost 7 bases, the J end lost 1 base, and 13 bases lay between the germline ends. The CDR3 totals 14 residues.

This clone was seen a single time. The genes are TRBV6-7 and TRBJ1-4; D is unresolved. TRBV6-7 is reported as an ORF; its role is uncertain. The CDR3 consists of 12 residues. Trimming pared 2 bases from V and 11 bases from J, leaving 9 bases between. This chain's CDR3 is CASSYRQEKLFF. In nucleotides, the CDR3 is TGTGCCAGCAGTTACCGCCAGGAGAAACTGTTTTTT.

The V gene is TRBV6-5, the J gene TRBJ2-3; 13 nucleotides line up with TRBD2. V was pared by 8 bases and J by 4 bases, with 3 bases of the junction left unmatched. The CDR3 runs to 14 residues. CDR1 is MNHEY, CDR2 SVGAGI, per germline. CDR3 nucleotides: TGTGCCAGCGGACTAGCGGGGGACGCAGATACGCAGTATTTT. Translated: CASGLAGDADTQYF.

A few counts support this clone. CDR3 DNA sequence: TGCGCCAGCAGCGCGGGACAGGGGGTCCACGAGCAGTACTTC. This codes for CASSAGQGVHEQYF. The gene calls are TRBV5-1 and TRBJ2-7; 11 nucleotides match TRBD1. Trimming at V came to 4 bases and at J to 5 bases, leaving 5 bases not matched to a gene. CDR1 is SGHRS and CDR2 is YFSETQ in the germline V gene. The CDR3 runs 14 residues. Full variable domain (missing parts from reference TRBV5-1 and TRBJ2-7): KAGVTQTPRYLIKTRGQQVTLSCSPISGHRSVSWYQQTPGQGLQFLFEYFSETQRNKGNFPGRFSGRQFSNSRSEMNVSTLELGDSALYLCASSAGQGVHEQYFGPGTRLTVT.

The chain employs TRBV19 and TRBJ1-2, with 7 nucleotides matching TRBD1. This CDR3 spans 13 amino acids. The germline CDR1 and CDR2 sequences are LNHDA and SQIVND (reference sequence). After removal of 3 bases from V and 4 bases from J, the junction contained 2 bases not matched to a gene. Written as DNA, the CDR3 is TGTGCCAGTAGTATCCGGACAGGCTATGGCTACACCTTC. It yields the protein CASSIRTGYGYTF.

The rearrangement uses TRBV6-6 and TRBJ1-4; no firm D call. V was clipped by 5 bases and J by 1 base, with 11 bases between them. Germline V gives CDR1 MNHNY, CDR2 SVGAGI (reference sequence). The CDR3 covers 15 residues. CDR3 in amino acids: CASSPTGGTNEKLFF. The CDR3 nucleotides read TGTGCCAGCAGTCCCACGGGAGGAACTAATGAAAAACTGTTTTTT.

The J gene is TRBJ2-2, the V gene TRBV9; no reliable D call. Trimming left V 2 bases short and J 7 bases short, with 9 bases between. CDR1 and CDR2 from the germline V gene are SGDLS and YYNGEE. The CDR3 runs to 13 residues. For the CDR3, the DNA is TGTGCCAGCAGCGTCGGGCAGGTCGGGGAGCTGTTTTTT. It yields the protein CASSVGQVGELFF.

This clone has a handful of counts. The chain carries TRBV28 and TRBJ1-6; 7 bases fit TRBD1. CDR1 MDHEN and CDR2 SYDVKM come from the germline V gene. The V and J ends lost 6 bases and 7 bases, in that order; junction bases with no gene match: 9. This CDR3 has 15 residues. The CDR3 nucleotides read TGTGCCAGCAGCTCCTTGACAGGGCTGAATTCACCCCTCCACTTT. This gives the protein CASSSLTGLNSPLHF.

The CDR3 protein is CSARGLVGTEAFF. For the CDR3, the DNA is TGCAGCGCCAGGGGACTCGTTGGGACTGAAGCTTTCTTT. V is TRBV29-1 and J is TRBJ1-1; D may be TRBD1 (6 bases). Trimming took 7 bases from V and 5 from J, leaving 17 bases between them. The CDR3 consists of 13 residues. In germline, CDR1 is SQVTM, CDR2 ANQGSEA.

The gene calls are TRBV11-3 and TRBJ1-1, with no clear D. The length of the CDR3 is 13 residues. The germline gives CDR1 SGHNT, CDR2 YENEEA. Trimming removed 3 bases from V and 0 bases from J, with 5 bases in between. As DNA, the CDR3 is TGTGCCAGCAGCTTCCAGGTGAACACTGAAGCTTTCTTT. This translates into CASSFQVNTEAFF.

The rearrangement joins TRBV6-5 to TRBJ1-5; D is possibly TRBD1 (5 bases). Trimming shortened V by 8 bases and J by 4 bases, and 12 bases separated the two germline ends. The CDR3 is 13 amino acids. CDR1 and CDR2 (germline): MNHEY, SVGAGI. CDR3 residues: CASSSRENQPQHF. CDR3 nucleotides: TGTGCCAGCTCCAGCAGGGAAAATCAGCCCCAGCATTTT.

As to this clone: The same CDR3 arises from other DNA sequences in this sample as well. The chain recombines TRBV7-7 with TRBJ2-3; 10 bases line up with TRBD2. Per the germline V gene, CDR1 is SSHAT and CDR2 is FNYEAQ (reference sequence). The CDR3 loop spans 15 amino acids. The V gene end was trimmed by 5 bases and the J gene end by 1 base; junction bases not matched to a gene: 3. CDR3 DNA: TGTGCCAGCAGCCCAAGCGGGGGGGGCACAGATACGCAGTATTTT. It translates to CASSPSGGGTDTQYF.

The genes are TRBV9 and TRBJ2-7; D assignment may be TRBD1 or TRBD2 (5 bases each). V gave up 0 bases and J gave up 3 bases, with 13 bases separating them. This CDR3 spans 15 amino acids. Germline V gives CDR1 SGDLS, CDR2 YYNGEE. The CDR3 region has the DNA TGTGCCAGCAGCGTAGGAGAGGGGTTAAGCTACGAGCAGTACTTC. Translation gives CASSVGEGLSYEQYF.

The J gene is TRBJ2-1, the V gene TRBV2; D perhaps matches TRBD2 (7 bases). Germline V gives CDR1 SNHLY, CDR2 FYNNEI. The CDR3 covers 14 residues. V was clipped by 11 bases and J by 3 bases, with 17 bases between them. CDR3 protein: CAGGGETVYNEQFF. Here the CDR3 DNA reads TGTGCCGGAGGGGGGGAGACAGTCTACAATGAGCAGTTCTTC.

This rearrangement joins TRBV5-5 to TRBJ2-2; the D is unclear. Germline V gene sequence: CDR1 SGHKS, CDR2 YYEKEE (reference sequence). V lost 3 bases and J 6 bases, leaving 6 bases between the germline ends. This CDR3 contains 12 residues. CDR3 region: CASSYLAGELFF. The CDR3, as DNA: TGTGCCAGCAGCTATTTAGCCGGGGAGCTGTTTTTT.

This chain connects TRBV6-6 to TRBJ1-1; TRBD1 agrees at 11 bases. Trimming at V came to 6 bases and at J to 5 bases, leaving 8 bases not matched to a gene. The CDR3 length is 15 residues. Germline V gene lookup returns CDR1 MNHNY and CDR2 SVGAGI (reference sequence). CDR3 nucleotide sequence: TGTGCCAGCAGCCCCGGACAGGGGGCAAGGACTGAAGCTTTCTTT. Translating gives CASSPGQGARTEAFF.

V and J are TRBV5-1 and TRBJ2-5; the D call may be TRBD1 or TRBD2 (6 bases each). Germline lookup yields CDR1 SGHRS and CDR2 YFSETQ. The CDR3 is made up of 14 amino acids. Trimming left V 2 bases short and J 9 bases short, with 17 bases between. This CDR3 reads CASSFKTLGGSQYF. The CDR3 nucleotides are TGCGCCAGCAGCTTTAAAACGTTGGGGGGCTCCCAGTACTTC.

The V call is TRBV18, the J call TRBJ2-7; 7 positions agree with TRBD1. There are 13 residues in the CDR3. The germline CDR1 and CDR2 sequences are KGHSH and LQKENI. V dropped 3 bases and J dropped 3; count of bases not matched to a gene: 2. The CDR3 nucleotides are TGTGCCAGCTCACCTGGGACAGACTACGAGCAGTACTTC. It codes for CASSPGTDYEQYF.

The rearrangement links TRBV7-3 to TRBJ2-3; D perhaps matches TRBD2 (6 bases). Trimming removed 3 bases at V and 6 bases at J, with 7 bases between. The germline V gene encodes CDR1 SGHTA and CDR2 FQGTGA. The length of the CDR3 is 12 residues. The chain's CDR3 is CASSFGGDTQYF. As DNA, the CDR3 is TGTGCCAGCAGCTTTGGGGGGGATACGCAGTATTTT.

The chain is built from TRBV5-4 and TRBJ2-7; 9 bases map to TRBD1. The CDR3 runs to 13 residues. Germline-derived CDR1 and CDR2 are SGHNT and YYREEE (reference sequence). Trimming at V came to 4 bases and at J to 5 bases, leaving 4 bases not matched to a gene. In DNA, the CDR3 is TGTGCCAGCAGCCCGAGGACAGGGGACGAGCAGTACTTC. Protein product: CASSPRTGDEQYF.

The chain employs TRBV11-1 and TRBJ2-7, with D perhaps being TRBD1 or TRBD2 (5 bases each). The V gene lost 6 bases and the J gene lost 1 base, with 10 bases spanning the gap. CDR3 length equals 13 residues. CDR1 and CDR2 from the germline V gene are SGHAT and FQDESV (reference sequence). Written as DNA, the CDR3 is TGTGCCAGCAGAGAGGGGTTATCCTACGAGCAGTACTTC. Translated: CASREGLSYEQYF.